The present T cell receptor beta chain was sequenced within a study of response to subunit inactivated influenza vaccine (dated by TCRdb to between 2018 and 2020). Background on the whole study: Deep quantitative T cell receptor repertoire profiling was used in the study to track responses to a trivalent subunit inactivated influenza vaccine.

Details on this clonotype: Which antigen it targets is not known. Per-nucleotide qualities are absent, and no much larger clonotype sits a single base away.

What the work shows at the level of the full study, not this receptor alone: It was suggested by the authors that each seasonal influenza vaccination may recruit only a limited number of new T cells.

CDR1 and CDR2 are read off the germline V gene (reference sequence) as DFQATT and SNEGSKA. Its CDR3 holds 15 amino acids, cysteine through phenylalanine. Of all the DNA, just the CDR3 is kept, 45 bases in frame from base 1. V is pruned by 2 bases and J by 4 bases, leaving 6 bases of the junction without a gene match. The library relied on RT-PCR. Sequenced on an Illumina HiSeq 2500. TCRdb reran the public reads through fastp at Q25 and MiXCR, keeping productive beta chains. Rows with one shared CDR3 protein collapse into an entry with the most common genes and DNA. The sample table lists about 500,000 distinct CDR3 sequences, more than 15% of them with a count of one. The ten most abundant clones make up over 2.5% of the sample.

Sequencing used CD4+ T cells sorted from PBMCs, obtained 23 to 25 months after vaccination. The TCR comes from a man between 50 and 70 years old who received an inactivated influenza vaccine. Donor details come from another sample of the same person, matched by shared clones. The chain couples TRBV20-1 to TRBJ2-3; 10 bases in the middle match TRBD2. The DNA reads as follows: TGCAGTGCTAGACAGCCAGCGGGAGGGCCAGATACGCAGTATTTT. It specifies CSARQPAGGPDTQYF.